One sample yielded the 2 T cell receptor beta chains listed below, sequenced in a study of long-term antiretroviral therapy in people with HIV. Samples were assayed with immunoSEQ v3.0 at survey level. Profiled with immunoSEQ multiplex PCR; TCRdb holds only in-frame clones, not every one. Among about 36,000 clones listed, roughly 80% were seen once. The source was unsorted PBMCs, collected 3.4 years after starting antiretroviral therapy. The source is a young man with HIV.

The V call is TRBV7-9, the J call TRBJ2-3, with D unclear. Trimming took off 2 bases at V and 1 base at J, with 13 bases between the two ends. Per germline, CDR1 SEHNR and CDR2 FQNEAQ (reference sequence). This CDR3 has 16 residues. The CDR3 region has the DNA TGTGCCAGCAGCTTATCTCAAGGTATTGGCACAGATACGCAGTATTTT. This gives the protein CASSLSQGIGTDTQYF. The variable domain in full, completed from reference TRBV7-9 and TRBJ2-3, reads DTGVSQNPRHKITKRGQNVTFRCDPISEHNRLYWYRQTLGQGPEFLTYFQNEAQLEKSRLLSDRFSAERPKGSFSTLEIQRTEQGDSAMYLCASSLSQGIGTDTQYFGPGTRLTVL.

The chain is built from TRBV7-9 and TRBJ1-2, with 9 bases fitting TRBD1. The CDR3 loop spans 13 amino acids. The V segment lost 5 bases and the J segment 8 bases; nucleotides outside the gene matches: 6. Germline V gene data show CDR1 as SEHNR and CDR2 as FQNEAQ (reference sequence). The CDR3 region has the DNA TGTGCCAGCAGCGTGGGACAGGGCTCCGGCTACACCTTC. Translating gives CASSVGQGSGYTF.